This TCR beta chain was profiled in a study of identical twins. This CDR3 region has 15 residues. Germline CDR1 LGHNA, CDR2 YNFKEQ. V was trimmed by 0 bases and J by 2 bases, leaving 11 bases between them. Template switching added a universal primer binding site, and final cDNA carried unique molecular identifiers. A single record per CDR3 protein comes from TCRdb applying MiXCR to the 5' RACE reads. This sample has 500,000 to 650,000 distinct CDR3 sequences, with just over 7% found just once. Study observations and caveats: The abundant beta clonotypes from cord blood had fewer insertions, and memory repertoires had none of this. Invariant MAIT and iNKT cells are populations that could partly confound zero-insertion analyses.

This clonotype occurred many times. Its antigen is unidentified. The same sample was also studied in work on yellow fever vaccine responses in identical twins. As that report states: Vaccine T cell responses of twins reportedly seemed partly convergent and partly personalized.

The clonotype was recovered from a woman between 18 and 30 years old in good health. Material: PBMCs. The chain uses TRBV4-2 and TRBJ2-7; no firm D call. CDR3 residues: CASSQDQSDTYEQYF. The DNA for the CDR3 is TGTGCCAGCAGCCAAGATCAGTCTGATACCTACGAGCAGTACTTC.